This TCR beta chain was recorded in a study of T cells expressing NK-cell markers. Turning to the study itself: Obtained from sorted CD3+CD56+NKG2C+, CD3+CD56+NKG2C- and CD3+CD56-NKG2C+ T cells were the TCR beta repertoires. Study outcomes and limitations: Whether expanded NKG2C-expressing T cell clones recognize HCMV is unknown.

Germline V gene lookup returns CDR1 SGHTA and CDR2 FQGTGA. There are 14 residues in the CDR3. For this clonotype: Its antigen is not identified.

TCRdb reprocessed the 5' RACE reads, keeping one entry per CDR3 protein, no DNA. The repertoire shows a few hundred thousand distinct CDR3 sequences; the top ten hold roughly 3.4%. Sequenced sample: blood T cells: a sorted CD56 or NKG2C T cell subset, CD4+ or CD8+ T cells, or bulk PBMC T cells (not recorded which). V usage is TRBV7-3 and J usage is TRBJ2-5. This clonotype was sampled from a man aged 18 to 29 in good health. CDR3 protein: CASSLSGSPETQYF.